This T cell receptor beta chain is drawn from a study of PD-1 blockade in mismatch repair-deficient tumors. Unmatched junction bases numbered 5, after V lost 3 bases and J lost 0 bases. The germline gives CDR1 SGHKS, CDR2 YYEKEE (reference sequence). The CDR3 sequence is 16 residues long. Data came from immunoSEQ multiplex PCR; TCRdb stores just in-frame clones and leaves some out. The table includes some 19,000 clones, approximately 80% detected once. Sequenced material: PBMCs, taken 52 weeks after starting pembrolizumab. The chain carries TRBV5-5 and TRBJ1-3, with TRBD1 identical over 8 bases. The source is an adult with mismatch repair-deficient cancer. Here the CDR3 reads CASSSWTGSSGNTIYF. CDR3 nucleotide sequence: TGTGCCAGCAGCTCTTGGACAGGGAGCTCTGGAAACACCATATATTTT.